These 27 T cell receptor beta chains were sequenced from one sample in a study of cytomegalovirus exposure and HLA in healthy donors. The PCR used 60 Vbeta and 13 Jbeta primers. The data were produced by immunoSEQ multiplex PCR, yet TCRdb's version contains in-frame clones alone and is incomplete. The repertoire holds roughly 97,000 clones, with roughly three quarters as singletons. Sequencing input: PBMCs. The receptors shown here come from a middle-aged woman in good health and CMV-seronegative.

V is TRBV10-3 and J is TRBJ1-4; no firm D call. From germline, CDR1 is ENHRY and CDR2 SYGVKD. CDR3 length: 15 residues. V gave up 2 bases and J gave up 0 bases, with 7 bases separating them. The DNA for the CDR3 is TGTGCCATCAGTGAGAGCGCTTCAACTAATGAAAAACTGTTTTTT. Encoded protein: CAISESASTNEKLFF.

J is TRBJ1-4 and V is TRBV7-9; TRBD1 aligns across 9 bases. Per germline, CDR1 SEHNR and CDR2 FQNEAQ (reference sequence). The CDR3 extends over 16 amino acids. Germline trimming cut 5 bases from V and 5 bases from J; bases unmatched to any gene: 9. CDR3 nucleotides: TGTGCCAGCAGCCCCTGGGGACAGGGATTAAATGAAAAACTGTTTTTT. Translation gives CASSPWGQGLNEKLFF.

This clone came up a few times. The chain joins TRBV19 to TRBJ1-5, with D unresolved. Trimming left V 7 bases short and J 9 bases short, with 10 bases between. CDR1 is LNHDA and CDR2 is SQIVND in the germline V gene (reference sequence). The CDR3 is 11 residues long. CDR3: CASNSPGPQHF. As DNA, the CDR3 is TGTGCCAGTAATTCACCCGGGCCCCAGCATTTT.

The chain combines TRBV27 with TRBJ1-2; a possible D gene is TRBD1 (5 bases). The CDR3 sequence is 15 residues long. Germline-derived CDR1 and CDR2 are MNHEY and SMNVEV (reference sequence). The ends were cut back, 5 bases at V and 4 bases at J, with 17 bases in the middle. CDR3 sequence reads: CASSPGVGQGYGYTF. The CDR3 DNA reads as TGTGCCAGCAGTCCCGGAGTGGGGCAGGGCTATGGCTACACCTTC.

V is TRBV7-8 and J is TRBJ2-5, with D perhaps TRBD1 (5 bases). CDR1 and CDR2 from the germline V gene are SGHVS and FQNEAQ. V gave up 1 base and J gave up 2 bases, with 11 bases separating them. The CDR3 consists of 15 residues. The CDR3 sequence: CASSLGGPKQETQYF. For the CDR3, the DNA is TGTGCCAGCAGCTTAGGGGGCCCAAAACAAGAGACCCAGTACTTC.

As DNA, the CDR3 is TGTGCCAGCACCCTAGACAGTATGAACACTGAAGCTTTCTTT. It is translated as CASTLDSMNTEAFF. The gene calls are TRBV6-5 and TRBJ1-1; a possible D gene is TRBD1 (5 bases). The V end was cut by 7 bases, the J end by 0 bases, with 12 bases between. The CDR3 consists of 14 residues. Germline-derived CDR1 and CDR2 are MNHEY and SVGAGI.

CDR3 protein: CASSFPGANTDTQYF. The CDR3 DNA follows: TGTGCCAGCAGCTTTCCGGGAGCCAACACAGATACGCAGTATTTT. This chain joins TRBV7-8 and TRBJ2-3; maybe TRBD2 (6 bases). Trimming took 3 bases from V and 2 from J, leaving 12 bases between them. CDR1 and CDR2 from the germline V gene are SGHVS and FQNEAQ. The CDR3 length is 15 residues.

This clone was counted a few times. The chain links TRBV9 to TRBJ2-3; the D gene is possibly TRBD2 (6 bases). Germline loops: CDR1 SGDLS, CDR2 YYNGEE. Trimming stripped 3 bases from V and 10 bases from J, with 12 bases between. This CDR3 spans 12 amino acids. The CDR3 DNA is TGTGCCAGCAGCGGATTGGGACTCCCGCAGTATTTT. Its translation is CASSGLGLPQYF. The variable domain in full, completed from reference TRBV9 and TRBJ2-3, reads DSGVTQTPKHLITATGQRVTLRCSPRSGDLSVYWYQQSLDQGLQFLIQYYNGEERAKGNILERFSAQQFPDLHSELNLSSLELGDSALYFCASSGLGLPQYFGPGTRLTVL.

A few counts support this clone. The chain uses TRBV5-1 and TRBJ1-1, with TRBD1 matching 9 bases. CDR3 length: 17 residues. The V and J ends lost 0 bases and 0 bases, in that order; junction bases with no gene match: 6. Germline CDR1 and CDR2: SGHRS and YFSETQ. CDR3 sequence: CASSLGPTGGMNTEAFF. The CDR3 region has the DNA TGCGCCAGCAGCTTGGGTCCGACAGGGGGTATGAACACTGAAGCTTTCTTT.

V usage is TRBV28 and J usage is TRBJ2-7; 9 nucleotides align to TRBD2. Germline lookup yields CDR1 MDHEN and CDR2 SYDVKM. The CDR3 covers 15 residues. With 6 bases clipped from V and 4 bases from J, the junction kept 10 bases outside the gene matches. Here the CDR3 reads CASSPHSGSGYEQYF. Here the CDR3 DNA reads TGTGCCAGCAGCCCACATAGCGGGAGCGGGTACGAGCAGTACTTC.

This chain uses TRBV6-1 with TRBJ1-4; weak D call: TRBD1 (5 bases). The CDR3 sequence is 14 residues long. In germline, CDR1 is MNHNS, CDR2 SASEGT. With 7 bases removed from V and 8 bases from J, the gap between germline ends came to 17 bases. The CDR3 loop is CASKVGGPGEKLFF. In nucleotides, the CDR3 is TGTGCCAGCAAGGTCGGGGGTCCTGGAGAAAAACTGTTTTTT.

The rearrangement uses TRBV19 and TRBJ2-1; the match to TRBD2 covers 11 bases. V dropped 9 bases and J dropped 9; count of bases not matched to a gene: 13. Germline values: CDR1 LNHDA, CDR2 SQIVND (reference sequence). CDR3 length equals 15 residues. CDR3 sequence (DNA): TGTGCCAGCGACCCGGGACTAGCGGTGGGGGGTGAGCAGTTCTTC. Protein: CASDPGLAVGGEQFF.

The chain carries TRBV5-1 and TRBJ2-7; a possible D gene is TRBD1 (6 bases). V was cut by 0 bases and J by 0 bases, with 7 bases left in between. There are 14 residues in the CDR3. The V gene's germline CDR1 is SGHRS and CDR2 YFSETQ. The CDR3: CASSLEQGSYEQYF. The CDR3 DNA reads TGCGCCAGCAGCTTGGAACAGGGCTCCTACGAGCAGTACTTC.

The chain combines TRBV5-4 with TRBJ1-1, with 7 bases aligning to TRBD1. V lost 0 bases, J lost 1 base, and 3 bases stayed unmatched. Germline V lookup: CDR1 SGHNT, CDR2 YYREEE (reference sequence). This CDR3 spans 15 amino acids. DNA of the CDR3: TGTGCCAGCAGCTTGGGAGGGGGCTGGAACACTGAAGCTTTCTTT. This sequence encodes CASSLGGGWNTEAFF.

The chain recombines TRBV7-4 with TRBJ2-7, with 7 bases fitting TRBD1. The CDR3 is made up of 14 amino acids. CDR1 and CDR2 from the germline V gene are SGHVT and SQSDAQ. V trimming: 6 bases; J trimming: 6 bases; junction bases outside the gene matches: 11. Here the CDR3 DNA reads TGTGCCAGCAGTCCGATTTCGGACAGGCCCGAGCAGTACTTC. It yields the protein CASSPISDRPEQYF.

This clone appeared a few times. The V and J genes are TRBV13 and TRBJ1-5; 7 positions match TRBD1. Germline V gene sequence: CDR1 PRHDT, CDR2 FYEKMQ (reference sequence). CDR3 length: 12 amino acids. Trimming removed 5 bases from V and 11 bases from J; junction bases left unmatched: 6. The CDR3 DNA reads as TGTGCCAGCAGCCGCACAGGGGCAGCCCAGCATTTT. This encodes CASSRTGAAQHF.

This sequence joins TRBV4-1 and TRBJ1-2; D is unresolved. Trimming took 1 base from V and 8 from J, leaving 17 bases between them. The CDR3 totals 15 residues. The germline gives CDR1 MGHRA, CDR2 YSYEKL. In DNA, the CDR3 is TGCGCCAGCAGCCAAGCTCTCCCGGGGTCCGAAGGCTACACCTTC. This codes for CASSQALPGSEGYTF.

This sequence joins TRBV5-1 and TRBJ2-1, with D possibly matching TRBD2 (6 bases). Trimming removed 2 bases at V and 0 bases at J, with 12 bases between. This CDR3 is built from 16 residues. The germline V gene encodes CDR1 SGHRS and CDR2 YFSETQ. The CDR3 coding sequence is TGCGCCAGCAGCTTAGTTAGCGGTAACTCCTACAATGAGCAGTTCTTC. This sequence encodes CASSLVSGNSYNEQFF.

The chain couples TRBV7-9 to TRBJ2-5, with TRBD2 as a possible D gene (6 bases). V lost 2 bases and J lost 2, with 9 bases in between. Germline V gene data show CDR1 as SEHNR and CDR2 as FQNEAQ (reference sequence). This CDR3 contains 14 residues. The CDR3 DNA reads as TGTGCCAGCAGCTTACAGGGAGGTCAAGAGACCCAGTACTTC. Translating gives CASSLQGGQETQYF.

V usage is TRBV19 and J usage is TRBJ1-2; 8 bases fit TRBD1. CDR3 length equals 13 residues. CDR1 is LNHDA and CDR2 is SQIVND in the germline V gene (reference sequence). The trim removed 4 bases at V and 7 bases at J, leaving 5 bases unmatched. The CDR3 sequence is CASSTGQGGGYTF. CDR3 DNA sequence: TGTGCCAGTAGTACTGGACAGGGCGGTGGCTACACCTTC.

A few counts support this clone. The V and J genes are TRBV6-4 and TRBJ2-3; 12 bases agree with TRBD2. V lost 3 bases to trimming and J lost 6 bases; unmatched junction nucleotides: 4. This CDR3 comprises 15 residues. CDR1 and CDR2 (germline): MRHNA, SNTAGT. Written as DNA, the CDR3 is TGTGCCAGCAGTGAGACTAGCGGGAGTGGGGATACGCAGTATTTT. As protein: CASSETSGSGDTQYF.

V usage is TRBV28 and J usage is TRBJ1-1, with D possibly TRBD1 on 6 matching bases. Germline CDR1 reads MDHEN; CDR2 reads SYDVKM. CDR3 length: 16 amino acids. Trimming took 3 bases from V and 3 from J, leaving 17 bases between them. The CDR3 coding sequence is TGTGCCAGCAGTTTGGGACCAGGGGTAGAATACACTGAAGCTTTCTTT. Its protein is CASSLGPGVEYTEAFF.

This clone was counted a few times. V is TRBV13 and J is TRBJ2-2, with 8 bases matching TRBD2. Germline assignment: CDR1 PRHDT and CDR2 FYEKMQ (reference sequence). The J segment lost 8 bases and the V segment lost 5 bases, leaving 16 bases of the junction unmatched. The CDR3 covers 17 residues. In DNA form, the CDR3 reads TGTGCCAGCAGCCCGGCTGTTGCCGGGAGGGCCCGTGGGGAGCTGTTTTTT. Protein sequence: CASSPAVAGRARGELFF.

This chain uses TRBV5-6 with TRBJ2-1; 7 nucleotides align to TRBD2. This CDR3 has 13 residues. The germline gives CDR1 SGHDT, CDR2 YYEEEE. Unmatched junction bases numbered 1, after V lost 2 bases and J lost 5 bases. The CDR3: CASSLRGDNEQFF. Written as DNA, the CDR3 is TGTGCCAGCAGCTTACGGGGGGACAATGAGCAGTTCTTC.

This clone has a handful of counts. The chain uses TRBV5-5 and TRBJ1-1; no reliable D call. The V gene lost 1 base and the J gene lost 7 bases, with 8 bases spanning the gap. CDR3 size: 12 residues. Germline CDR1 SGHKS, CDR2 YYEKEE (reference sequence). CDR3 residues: CASSLPRSEAFF. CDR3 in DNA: TGTGCCAGCAGCTTGCCACGGAGTGAAGCTTTCTTT. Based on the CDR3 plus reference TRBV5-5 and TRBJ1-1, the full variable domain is DAGVTQSPTHLIKTRGQQVTLRCSPISGHKSVSWYQQVLGQGPQFIFQYYEKEERGRGNFPDRFSARQFPNYSSELNVNALLLGDSALYLCASSLPRSEAFFGQGTRLTVV.

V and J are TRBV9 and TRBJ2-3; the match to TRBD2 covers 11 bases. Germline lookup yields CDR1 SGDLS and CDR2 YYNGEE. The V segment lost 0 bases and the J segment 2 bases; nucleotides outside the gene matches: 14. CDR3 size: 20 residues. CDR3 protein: CASSVGGVGGTSGITDTQYF. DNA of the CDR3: TGTGCCAGCAGCGTAGGCGGCGTGGGAGGGACTAGCGGTATCACAGATACGCAGTATTTT.

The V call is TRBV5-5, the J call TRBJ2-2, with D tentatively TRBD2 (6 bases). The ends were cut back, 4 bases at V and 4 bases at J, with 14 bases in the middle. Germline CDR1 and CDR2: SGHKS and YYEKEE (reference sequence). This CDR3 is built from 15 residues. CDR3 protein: CASSQEEGGTGELFF. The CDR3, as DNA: TGTGCCAGCAGCCAAGAGGAGGGAGGCACCGGGGAGCTGTTTTTT.